The 30 T cell receptor beta chains below come from one sample, sequenced in a study of T cell changes during pregnancy in multiple sclerosis. Sequencing was performed with immunoSEQ multiplex PCR; in TCRdb, only in-frame clones are kept and a portion is missing. The sample has just under 40,000 clones; 90% are singletons. The sequenced sample was CD4+ T cells from peripheral blood mononuclear cells, obtained in the first trimester of pregnancy. All receptors come from a female donor in good health, enrolled as a control in a pregnancy study.

The chain's CDR3 is CASSKRTEGDTEAFF. The CDR3 DNA reads TGTGCCAGCAGCAAGCGGACAGAAGGGGACACTGAAGCTTTCTTT. The chain joins TRBV9 to TRBJ1-1; D may be TRBD1 (6 bases). The germline CDR1 and CDR2 sequences are SGDLS and YYNGEE. The CDR3 is 15 residues long. V dropped 4 bases and J dropped 3 bases, with 16 bases sitting between them. The full variable domain, completed using reference TRBV9 and TRBJ1-1, is DSGVTQTPKHLITATGQRVTLRCSPRSGDLSVYWYQQSLDQGLQFLIQYYNGEERAKGNILERFSAQQFPDLHSELNLSSLELGDSALYFCASSKRTEGDTEAFFGQGTRLTVV.

This chain uses TRBV15 with TRBJ2-5, with D tentatively TRBD1 (6 bases). The V end lost 6 bases, the J end lost 2 bases, and 10 bases lay between the germline ends. Germline V lookup: CDR1 LNHNV, CDR2 YYDKDF (reference sequence). This CDR3 spans 13 amino acids. CDR3 sequence (DNA): TGTGCCACCAGGCCAGGGGTACAAGAGACCCAGTACTTC. Its translation is CATRPGVQETQYF.

The chain joins TRBV4-3 to TRBJ1-4; no clear D. Trimming stripped 0 bases from V and 3 bases from J, with 8 bases between. The CDR3 spans 15 residues. Germline values: CDR1 LGHNA, CDR2 YSLEER. CDR3 sequence: CASSQDPDPNEKLFF. The CDR3, as DNA: TGCGCCAGCAGCCAAGATCCAGATCCTAATGAAAAACTGTTTTTT.

The chain employs TRBV15 and TRBJ1-2; D perhaps matches TRBD1 (5 bases). V dropped 3 bases and J dropped 4 bases, with 18 bases sitting between them. The CDR3 spans 16 residues. Germline assignment: CDR1 LNHNV and CDR2 YYDKDF (reference sequence). The CDR3 reads CATSRGGDREPYGYTF. The CDR3, as DNA: TGTGCCACCAGCAGGGGGGGAGACAGAGAGCCCTATGGCTACACCTTC.

The chain is built from TRBV6-5 and TRBJ1-1; 7 bases are shared with TRBD1. The CDR3 runs to 11 residues. V was pared by 5 bases and J by 10 bases, with 4 bases of the junction left unmatched. The germline V gene has CDR1 MNHEY and CDR2 SVGAGI. As DNA, the CDR3 is TGTGCCAGCAGTCTCAGGGGGGTAGCTTTCTTT. Translation gives CASSLRGVAFF.

This clone was counted a single time. The genes are TRBV7-3 and TRBJ2-2; no clear D. This CDR3 contains 13 residues. Germline V CDR1 and CDR2: SGHTA, FQGTGA. Trimming stripped 2 bases from V and 4 bases from J, with 5 bases between. DNA for the CDR3: TGTGCCAGCAGCTTAGCCAGCACCGGGGAGCTGTTTTTT. Translated, it gives CASSLASTGELFF.

In this sample, this clone turned up a few times. J is TRBJ1-1 and V is TRBV4-2, with D tentatively TRBD1 (6 bases). The CDR3 is 15 residues long. V was clipped by 1 base and J by 2 bases, with 11 bases between them. CDR1 LGHNA and CDR2 YNFKEQ come from the germline V gene. CDR3 sequence reads: CASSQGGTTNTEAFF. The CDR3 nucleotides read TGTGCCAGCAGCCAAGGTGGGACAACCAACACTGAAGCTTTCTTT.

CDR3 DNA sequence: TGTGCCAGCAAGGGCGGTAGCGGCACAGATACGCAGTATTTT. Its translation: CASKGGSGTDTQYF. The V and J genes are TRBV6-5 and TRBJ2-3; TRBD2 is a possible D gene (5 bases). The germline CDR1 and CDR2 sequences are MNHEY and SVGAGI. The CDR3 sequence is 14 residues long. Trimming shortened V by 7 bases and J by 1 base, and 12 bases separated the two germline ends.

The V gene is TRBV9, the J gene TRBJ2-1; 7 bases match TRBD2. The CDR3 length is 12 residues. V shed 3 bases and J 10 bases; nucleotides not matched to a gene: 4. Germline V gene sequence: CDR1 SGDLS, CDR2 YYNGEE. CDR3 coding DNA: TGTGCCAGCAGCGCCGAGCGGGGAGAGCAGTTCTTC. Translating gives CASSAERGEQFF.

The chain employs TRBV7-2 and TRBJ2-2; D might be TRBD1 (6 bases). The CDR3 runs to 12 residues. V shed 9 bases and J shed 1 base, with 6 bases lying between them. Germline CDR1 and CDR2: SGHTA and FQGNSA. CDR3 in DNA: TGTGCCAGGGGACAGAACACCGGGGAGCTGTTTTTT. It encodes CARGQNTGELFF.

The chain has TRBV5-4 and TRBJ2-3, with D unclear. Per germline, CDR1 SGHNT and CDR2 YYREEE (reference sequence). This CDR3 region has 13 residues. Between the trimmed V and J ends, which lost 4 bases and 8 bases, there was a span of 14 bases. The CDR3: CASSPPSLGTQYF. The CDR3 DNA reads TGTGCCAGCAGCCCCCCTAGTCTTGGTACGCAGTATTTT.

V usage is TRBV5-5 and J usage is TRBJ1-1; D may be TRBD1 (5 bases). Trimming cost V 6 bases and J 7 bases, with 19 bases left between them. CDR3 size: 14 residues. The germline CDR1 and CDR2 sequences are SGHKS and YYEKEE (reference sequence). The CDR3 DNA follows: TGTGCCAGCACCTTCGACAGTTCGGGCGTTGAAGCTTTCTTT. It translates to CASTFDSSGVEAFF. Complete variable domain (other parts from reference TRBV5-5 and TRBJ1-1): DAGVTQSPTHLIKTRGQQVTLRCSPISGHKSVSWYQQVLGQGPQFIFQYYEKEERGRGNFPDRFSARQFPNYSSELNVNALLLGDSALYLCASTFDSSGVEAFFGQGTRLTVV.

The chain has TRBV29-1 and TRBJ2-2, with D maybe TRBD1 (6 bases). The CDR3 has 12 amino acids. Germline loops: CDR1 SQVTM, CDR2 ANQGSEA. V was cut by 0 bases and J by 13 bases, with 12 bases left in between. Written as DNA, the CDR3 is TGCAGCGTTGAAGAGGTGCAGGGGTTGCTGTTTTTT. It codes for CSVEEVQGLLFF.

This rearrangement joins TRBV6-5 to TRBJ1-2; perhaps TRBD1 as D (5 bases). Trimming left V 0 bases short and J 8 bases short, with 13 bases between. CDR3 length: 14 amino acids. Germline assignment: CDR1 MNHEY and CDR2 SVGAGI. CDR3 residues: CASSYSGGGRGYTF. The DNA for the CDR3 is TGTGCCAGCAGTTACTCGGGGGGAGGCCGCGGCTACACCTTC.

The chain has TRBV7-2 and TRBJ1-4; 7 bases line up with TRBD1. Germline CDR1 is SGHTA and CDR2 is FQGNSA. Trimming took 8 bases from V and 9 from J; bases not matched to a gene: 12. CDR3 length: 14 amino acids. The CDR3 DNA reads as TGTGCCAGCTCCAGGGGGACGACGGAAAAAAAACTGTTTTTT. Its protein is CASSRGTTEKKLFF.

This chain joins TRBV7-2 and TRBJ2-5, with a tentative D call TRBD2 (6 bases). CDR3 size: 16 residues. The V end lost 5 bases, the J end lost 7 bases, and 23 bases lay between the germline ends. Per germline, CDR1 SGHTA and CDR2 FQGNSA. CDR3 in DNA: TGTGCCAGCAGCCCACCGGGACTCCCCCGAAGTGGGACCCAGTACTTC. Translation gives CASSPPGLPRSGTQYF.

This clone was seen a handful of times. The V gene is TRBV7-9, the J gene TRBJ2-1, with TRBD1 matching 12 bases. V dropped 3 bases and J dropped 7; count of bases not matched to a gene: 7. Germline V gene lookup returns CDR1 SEHNR and CDR2 FQNEAQ (reference sequence). The CDR3 spans 16 residues. CDR3 sequence (DNA): TGTGCCAGCAGCTTGAAGGGACAGGGGGCGGGTAATGAGCAGTTCTTC. It translates to CASSLKGQGAGNEQFF.

This chain uses TRBV7-9 with TRBJ2-3; 10 bases map to TRBD2. In germline, CDR1 is SEHNR, CDR2 FQNEAQ (reference sequence). V shed 7 bases, J shed 0 bases, and the junction held 4 bases outside the gene matches. The CDR3 extends over 15 amino acids. The CDR3 DNA follows: TGTGCCAGCACCCTGACTAGCGGGAGCACAGATACGCAGTATTTT. Its protein is CASTLTSGSTDTQYF.

The chain recombines TRBV4-3 with TRBJ2-7; 8 nucleotides align to TRBD2. This CDR3 comprises 14 residues. Germline V gives CDR1 LGHNA, CDR2 YSLEER. V dropped 3 bases and J dropped 2; count of bases not matched to a gene: 3. CDR3 sequence reads: CASSHRGGPYEQYF. The CDR3, as DNA: TGCGCCAGCAGCCACCGGGGGGGTCCCTACGAGCAGTACTTC.

This chain connects TRBV9 to TRBJ1-1, with 7 bases matching TRBD1. The CDR3 extends over 13 amino acids. The V and J ends lost 7 bases and 0 bases, in that order; junction bases with no gene match: 3. The germline V gene has CDR1 SGDLS and CDR2 YYNGEE. The CDR3 DNA sequence: TGTGCCAGCGGGACAGACCTGAACACTGAAGCTTTCTTT. Translated, it gives CASGTDLNTEAFF.

This chain joins TRBV18 and TRBJ1-4; 7 nucleotides agree with TRBD1. The germline V gene encodes CDR1 KGHSH and CDR2 LQKENI. The ends lost 4 bases at V and 8 bases at J; junction bases unmatched: 7. This CDR3 is built from 14 residues. CDR3 DNA sequence: TGTGCCAGCTCACAGGGGGCAATAAAAGAAAAACTGTTTTTT. Translating it yields CASSQGAIKEKLFF.

This chain connects TRBV9 to TRBJ2-7; D is ambiguous. The CDR3 has 16 residues. The germline gives CDR1 SGDLS, CDR2 YYNGEE. The germline V and J ends were trimmed by 3 bases and 4 bases, with 20 bases remaining between them. Here the CDR3 DNA reads TGTGCCAGCAGCGCCACACCCCGACTGGCTCATTACGAGCAGTACTTC. Protein product: CASSATPRLAHYEQYF.

V gene TRBV28 combines with J gene TRBJ1-5, with TRBD1 matching 7 bases. CDR1 and CDR2 from the germline V gene are MDHEN and SYDVKM. V lost 3 bases and J lost 3; bases outside the gene matches: 5. This CDR3 region has 15 residues. Written as DNA, the CDR3 is TGTGCCAGCAGTTTGATGGGACAGCTCAATCAGCCCCAGCATTTT. Translation gives CASSLMGQLNQPQHF.

This chain uses TRBV19 with TRBJ2-3; 7 nucleotides match TRBD2. Losses at the gene ends were 5 bases for V and 4 bases for J; bases not matched to a gene: 9. This CDR3 region has 15 residues. Germline CDR1 and CDR2: LNHDA and SQIVND (reference sequence). The CDR3 sequence: CASSPGTILADTQYF. The CDR3 DNA reads as TGTGCCAGTAGTCCCGGGACTATCCTCGCAGATACGCAGTATTTT.

V usage is TRBV25-1 and J usage is TRBJ2-3; 7 nucleotides match TRBD2. Germline lookup yields CDR1 MGHDK and CDR2 SYGVNS. This CDR3 has 17 amino acids. Germline trimming cut 5 bases from V and 2 bases from J; bases unmatched to any gene: 13. DNA of the CDR3: TGTGCCAGCAGTCGATCGGGACTACTCACTCTCACAGATACGCAGTATTTT. It is translated as CASSRSGLLTLTDTQYF.

The chain couples TRBV7-3 to TRBJ2-3; a weak D match, TRBD1 (5 bases). CDR1 SGHTA and CDR2 FQGTGA come from the germline V gene. Trimming shortened V by 5 bases and J by 6 bases, and 12 bases separated the two germline ends. The length of the CDR3 is 13 residues. CDR3 nucleotide sequence: TGTGCCAGCAGCCCCCGACAGACGGATACGCAGTATTTT. Its protein is CASSPRQTDTQYF.

The chain couples TRBV28 to TRBJ1-2; 7 positions match TRBD1. The CDR3 is 15 residues long. After removal of 4 bases from V and 1 base from J, the junction contained 6 bases not matched to a gene. Germline CDR1 MDHEN, CDR2 SYDVKM. Here the CDR3 DNA reads TGTGCCAGCAGTTCCCCAGACAGGGTTAACTATGGCTACACCTTC. Translating it yields CASSSPDRVNYGYTF.

The chain is built from TRBV7-2 and TRBJ2-6, with TRBD1 identical over 7 bases. Germline-derived CDR1 and CDR2 are SGHTA and FQGNSA. This CDR3 region has 16 residues. V shed 4 bases and J 2 bases; nucleotides not matched to a gene: 5. CDR3 protein: CASSSKGAPGANVLTF. Here the CDR3 DNA reads TGTGCCAGCAGCTCAAAGGGGGCACCTGGGGCCAACGTCCTGACTTTC.

The J gene is TRBJ2-3, the V gene TRBV4-2; 9 bases agree with TRBD2. The CDR3 is 17 amino acids. Per the germline V gene, CDR1 is LGHNA and CDR2 is YNFKEQ. V lost 4 bases, J lost 4 bases, and 12 bases stayed unmatched. CDR3: CASSPVLAGGPSDTQYF. CDR3 sequence (DNA): TGTGCCAGCAGCCCGGTACTCGCGGGGGGGCCCTCAGATACGCAGTATTTT.

The chain couples TRBV18 to TRBJ1-6; 8 bases match TRBD1. The germline gives CDR1 KGHSH, CDR2 LQKENI. The CDR3 loop spans 16 amino acids. V shed 6 bases, J shed 7 bases, and the junction held 11 bases outside the gene matches. The CDR3 DNA is TGTGCCAGCTCGCCTACAGACAGGGGAAGAAATTCACCCCTCCACTTT. It translates to CASSPTDRGRNSPLHF.